This T cell receptor (beta chain) comes out of a study of siplizumab effects on memory and regulatory T cells. Profiled with immunoSEQ multiplex PCR; TCRdb holds only in-frame clones, not every one. The sample lists approximately 100,000 clones; 85% to 95% were seen once. This CDR3 is built from 14 residues. Trimming removed 6 bases at V and 3 bases at J, with 14 bases between. Germline V gene data show CDR1 as GTSNPN and CDR2 as SVGIG (reference sequence). Points from the study as a whole: Naive versus memory phenotype went unassigned for roughly 80-96% of proliferating CD4+ or CD8+ clones. Both greater diversity than memory cells and a major contribution to the alloresponse seemed to characterize naive T cells. Among alloreactive clones, only a minor fraction mapped to unstimulated subsets.

As regards this clone: Its antigen is currently unknown.

The chain uses TRBV30 and TRBJ2-2, with D perhaps matching TRBD1 (5 bases). The receptor was derived from a human donor in good health. The sample was non-Treg CD4+ T cells sorted from blood. CDR3 bases: TGTGCCTGCCTATTGGGGCAGTACACCGGGGAGCTGTTTTTT. It codes for CACLLGQYTGELFF.